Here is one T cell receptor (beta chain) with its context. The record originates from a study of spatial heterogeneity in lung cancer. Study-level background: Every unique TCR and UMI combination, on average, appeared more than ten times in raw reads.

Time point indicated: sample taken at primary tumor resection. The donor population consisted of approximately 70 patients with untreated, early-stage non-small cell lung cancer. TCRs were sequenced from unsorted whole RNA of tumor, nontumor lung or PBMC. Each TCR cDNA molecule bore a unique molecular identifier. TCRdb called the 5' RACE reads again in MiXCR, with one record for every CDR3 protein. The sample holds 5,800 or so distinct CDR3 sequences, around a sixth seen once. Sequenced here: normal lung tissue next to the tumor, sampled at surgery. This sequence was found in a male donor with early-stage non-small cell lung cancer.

This chain's CDR3 is CASSSGRRDTQYF. CDR3 nucleotide sequence: TGTGCCAGCAGCTCTGGACGACGGGATACGCAGTATTTT. The rearrangement uses TRBV7-3 and TRBJ2-3; D not resolved. V shed 4 bases and J shed 6 bases, with 11 bases lying between them. Germline V gene data show CDR1 as SGHTA and CDR2 as FQGTGA. The CDR3 extends over 13 amino acids. Full variable domain (outside the CDR3, taken from reference TRBV7-3 and TRBJ2-3): GAGVSQTPSNKVTEKGKYVELRCDPISGHTALYWYRQSLGQGPEFLIYFQGTGAADDSGLPNDRFFAVRPEGSVSTLKIQRTERGDSAVYLCASSSGRRDTQYFGPGTRLTVL.